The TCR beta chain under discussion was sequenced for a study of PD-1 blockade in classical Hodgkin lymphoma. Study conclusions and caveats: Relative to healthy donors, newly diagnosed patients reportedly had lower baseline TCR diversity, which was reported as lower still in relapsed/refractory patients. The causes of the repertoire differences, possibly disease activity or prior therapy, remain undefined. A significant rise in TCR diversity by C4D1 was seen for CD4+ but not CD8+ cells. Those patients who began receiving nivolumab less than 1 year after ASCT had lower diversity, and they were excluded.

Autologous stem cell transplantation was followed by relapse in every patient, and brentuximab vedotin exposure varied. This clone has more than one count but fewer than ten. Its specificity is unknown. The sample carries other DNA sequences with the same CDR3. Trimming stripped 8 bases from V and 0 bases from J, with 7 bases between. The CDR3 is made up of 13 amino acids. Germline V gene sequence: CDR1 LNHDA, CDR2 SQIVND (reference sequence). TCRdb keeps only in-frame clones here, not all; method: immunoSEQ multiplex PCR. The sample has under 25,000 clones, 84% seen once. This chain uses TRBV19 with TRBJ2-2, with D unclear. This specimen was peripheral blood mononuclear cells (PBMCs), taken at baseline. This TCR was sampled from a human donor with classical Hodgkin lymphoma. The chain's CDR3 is CASSAANTGELFF. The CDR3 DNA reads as TGTGCCAGTTCAGCCGCGAACACCGGGGAGCTGTTTTTT.